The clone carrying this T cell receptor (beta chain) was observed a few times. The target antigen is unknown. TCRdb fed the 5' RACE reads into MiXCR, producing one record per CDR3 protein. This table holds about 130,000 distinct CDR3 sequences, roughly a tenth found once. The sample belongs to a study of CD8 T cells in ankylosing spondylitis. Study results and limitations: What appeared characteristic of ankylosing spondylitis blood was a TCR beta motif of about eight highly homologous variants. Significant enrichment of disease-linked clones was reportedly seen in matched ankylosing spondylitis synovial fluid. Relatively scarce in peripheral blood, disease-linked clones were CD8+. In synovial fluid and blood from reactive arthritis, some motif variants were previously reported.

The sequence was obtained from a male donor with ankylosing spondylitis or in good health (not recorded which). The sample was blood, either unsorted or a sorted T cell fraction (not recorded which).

The CDR3 sequence is CSALAETPQETQYF. CDR3 coding DNA: TGCAGTGCCCTTGCTGAGACTCCCCAAGAGACCCAGTACTTC. This chain links TRBV20-1 with TRBJ2-5, with no clear D. The CDR3 sequence is 14 residues long. Germline V gene data show CDR1 as DFQATT and CDR2 as SNEGSKA (reference sequence). Trimming left V 6 bases short and J 1 base short, with 15 bases between.